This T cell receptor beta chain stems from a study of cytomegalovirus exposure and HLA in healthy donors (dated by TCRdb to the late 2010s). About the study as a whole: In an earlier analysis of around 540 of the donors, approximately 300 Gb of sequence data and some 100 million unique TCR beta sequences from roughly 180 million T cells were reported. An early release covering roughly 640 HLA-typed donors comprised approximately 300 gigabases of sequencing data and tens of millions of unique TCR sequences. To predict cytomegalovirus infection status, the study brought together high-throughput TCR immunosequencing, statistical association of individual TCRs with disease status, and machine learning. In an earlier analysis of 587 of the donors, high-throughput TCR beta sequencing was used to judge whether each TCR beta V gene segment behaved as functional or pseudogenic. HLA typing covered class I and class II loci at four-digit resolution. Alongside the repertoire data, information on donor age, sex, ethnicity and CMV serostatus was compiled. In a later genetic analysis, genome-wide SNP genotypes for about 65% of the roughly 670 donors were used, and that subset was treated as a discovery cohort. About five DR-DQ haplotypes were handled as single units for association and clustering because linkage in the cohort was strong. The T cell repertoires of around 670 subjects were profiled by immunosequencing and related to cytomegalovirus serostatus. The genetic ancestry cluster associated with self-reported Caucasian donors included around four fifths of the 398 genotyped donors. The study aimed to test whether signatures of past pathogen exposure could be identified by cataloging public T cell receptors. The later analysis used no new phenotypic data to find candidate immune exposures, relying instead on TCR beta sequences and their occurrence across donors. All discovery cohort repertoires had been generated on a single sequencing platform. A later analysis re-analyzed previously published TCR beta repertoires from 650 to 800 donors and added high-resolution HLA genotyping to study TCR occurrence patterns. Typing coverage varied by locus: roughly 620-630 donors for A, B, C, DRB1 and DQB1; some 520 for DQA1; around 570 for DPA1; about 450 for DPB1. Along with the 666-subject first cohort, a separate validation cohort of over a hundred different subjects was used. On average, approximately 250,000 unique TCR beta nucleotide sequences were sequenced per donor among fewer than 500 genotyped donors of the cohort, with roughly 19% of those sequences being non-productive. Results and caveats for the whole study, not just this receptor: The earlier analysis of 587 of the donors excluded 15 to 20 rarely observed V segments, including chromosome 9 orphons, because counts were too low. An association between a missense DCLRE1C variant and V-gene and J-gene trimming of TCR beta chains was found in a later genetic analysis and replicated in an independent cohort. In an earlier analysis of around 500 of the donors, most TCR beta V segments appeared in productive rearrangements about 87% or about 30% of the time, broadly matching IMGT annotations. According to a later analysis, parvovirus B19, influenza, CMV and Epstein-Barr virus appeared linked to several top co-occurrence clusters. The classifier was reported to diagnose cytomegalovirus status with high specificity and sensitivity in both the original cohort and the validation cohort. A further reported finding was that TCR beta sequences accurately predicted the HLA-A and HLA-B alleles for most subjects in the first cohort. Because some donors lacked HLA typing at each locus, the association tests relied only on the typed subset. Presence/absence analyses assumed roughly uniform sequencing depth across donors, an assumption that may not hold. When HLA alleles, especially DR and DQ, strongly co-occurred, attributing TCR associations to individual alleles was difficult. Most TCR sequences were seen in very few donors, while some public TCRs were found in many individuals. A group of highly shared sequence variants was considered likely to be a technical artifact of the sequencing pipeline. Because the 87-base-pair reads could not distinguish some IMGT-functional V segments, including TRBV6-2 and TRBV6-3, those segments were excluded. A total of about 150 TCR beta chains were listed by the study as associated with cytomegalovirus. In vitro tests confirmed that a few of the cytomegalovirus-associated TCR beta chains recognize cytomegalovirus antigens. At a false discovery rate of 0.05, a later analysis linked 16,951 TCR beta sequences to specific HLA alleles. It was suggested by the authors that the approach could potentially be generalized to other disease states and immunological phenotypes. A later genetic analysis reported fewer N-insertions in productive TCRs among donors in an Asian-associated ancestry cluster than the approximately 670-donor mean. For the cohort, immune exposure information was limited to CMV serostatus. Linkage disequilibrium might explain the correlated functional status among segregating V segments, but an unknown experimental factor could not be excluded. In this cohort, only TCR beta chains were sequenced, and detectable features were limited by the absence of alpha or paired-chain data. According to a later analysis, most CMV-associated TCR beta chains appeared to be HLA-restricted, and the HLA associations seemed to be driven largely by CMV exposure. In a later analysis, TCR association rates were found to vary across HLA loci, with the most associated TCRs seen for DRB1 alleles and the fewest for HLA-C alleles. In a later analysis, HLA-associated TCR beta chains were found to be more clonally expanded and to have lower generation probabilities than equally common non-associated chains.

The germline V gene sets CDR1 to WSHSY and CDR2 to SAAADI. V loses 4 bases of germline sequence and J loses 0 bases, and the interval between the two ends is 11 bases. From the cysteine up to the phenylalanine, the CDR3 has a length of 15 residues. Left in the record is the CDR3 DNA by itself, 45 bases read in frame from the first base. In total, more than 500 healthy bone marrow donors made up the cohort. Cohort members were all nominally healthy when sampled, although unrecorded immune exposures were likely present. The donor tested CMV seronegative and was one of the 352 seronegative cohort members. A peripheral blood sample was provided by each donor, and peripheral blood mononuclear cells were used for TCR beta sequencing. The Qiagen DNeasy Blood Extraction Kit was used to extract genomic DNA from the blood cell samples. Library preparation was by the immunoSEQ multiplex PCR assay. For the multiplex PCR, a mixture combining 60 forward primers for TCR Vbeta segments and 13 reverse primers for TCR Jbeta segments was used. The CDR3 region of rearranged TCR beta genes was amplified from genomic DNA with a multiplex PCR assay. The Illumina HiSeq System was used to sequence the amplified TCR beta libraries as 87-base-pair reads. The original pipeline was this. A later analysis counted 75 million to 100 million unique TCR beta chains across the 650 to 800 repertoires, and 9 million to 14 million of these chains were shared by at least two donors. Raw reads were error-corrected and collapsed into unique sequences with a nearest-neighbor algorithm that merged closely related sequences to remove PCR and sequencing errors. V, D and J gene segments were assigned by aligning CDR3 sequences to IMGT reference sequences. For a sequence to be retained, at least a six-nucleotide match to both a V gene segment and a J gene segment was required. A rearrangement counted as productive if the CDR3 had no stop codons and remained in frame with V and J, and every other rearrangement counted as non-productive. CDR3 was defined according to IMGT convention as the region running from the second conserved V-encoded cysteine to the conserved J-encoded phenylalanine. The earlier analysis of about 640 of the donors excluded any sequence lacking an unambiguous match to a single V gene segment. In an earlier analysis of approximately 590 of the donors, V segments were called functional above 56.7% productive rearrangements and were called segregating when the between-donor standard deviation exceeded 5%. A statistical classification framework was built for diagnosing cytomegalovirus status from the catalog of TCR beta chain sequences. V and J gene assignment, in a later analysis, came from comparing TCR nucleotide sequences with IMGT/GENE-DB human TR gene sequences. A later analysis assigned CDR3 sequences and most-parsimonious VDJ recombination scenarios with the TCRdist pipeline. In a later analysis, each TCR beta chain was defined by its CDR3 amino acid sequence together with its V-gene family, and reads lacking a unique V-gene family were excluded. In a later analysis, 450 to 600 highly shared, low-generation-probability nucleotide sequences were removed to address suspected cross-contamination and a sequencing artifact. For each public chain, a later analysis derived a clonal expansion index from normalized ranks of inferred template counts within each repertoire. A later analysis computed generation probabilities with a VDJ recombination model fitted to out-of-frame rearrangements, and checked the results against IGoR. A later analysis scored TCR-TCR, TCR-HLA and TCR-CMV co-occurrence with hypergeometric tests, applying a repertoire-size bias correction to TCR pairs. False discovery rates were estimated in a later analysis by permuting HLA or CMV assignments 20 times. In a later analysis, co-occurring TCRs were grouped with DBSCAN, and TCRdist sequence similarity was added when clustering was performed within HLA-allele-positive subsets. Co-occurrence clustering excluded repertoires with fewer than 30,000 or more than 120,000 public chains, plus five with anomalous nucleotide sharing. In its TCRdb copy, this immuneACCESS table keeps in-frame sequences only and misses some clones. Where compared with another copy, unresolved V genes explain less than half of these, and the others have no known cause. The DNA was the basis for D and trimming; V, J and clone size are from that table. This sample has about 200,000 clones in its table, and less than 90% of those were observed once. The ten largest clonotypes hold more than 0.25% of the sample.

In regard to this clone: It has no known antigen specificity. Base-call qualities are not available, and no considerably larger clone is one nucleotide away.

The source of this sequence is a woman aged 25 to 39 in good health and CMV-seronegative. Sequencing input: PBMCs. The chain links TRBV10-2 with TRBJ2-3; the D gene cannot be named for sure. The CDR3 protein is CASSGLVPSTDTQYF. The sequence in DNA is TGCGCCAGCAGTGGACTTGTCCCTAGCACAGATACGCAGTATTTT.